These T cell receptor beta chains were read from a single sample in a study of blood T cell repertoires in COVID-19. Measured with immunoSEQ multiplex PCR; TCRdb has only the in-frame clones, and not every one. The sample has about 74,000 clones; around four fifths are singletons. Sequenced material: peripheral blood. Receptor source: a man aged 65 to 85 with acute or convalescent COVID-19. Both conserved end residues are part of each CDR3. A D gene is named only where the DNA matches it firmly. Size is stated for part of the rows, as once, few or many counts, or as a class when the clone is expanded.

V	size	J	D	DNA	CDR3
TRBV7-2	NA	TRBJ1-6	NA	TGTGCCAGCAGCGCCGAGCCTTCTAATTCACCCCTCCACTTT	CASSAEPSNSPLHF
TRBV9	NA	TRBJ1-2	NA	TGTGCCAGCAGCCCATTGCGGGTTGGCTACACCTTC	CASSPLRVGYTF
TRBV7-2	NA	TRBJ1-1	NA	TGTGCCAGCAGCTTCGAGGGTCGGAGAAACACTGAAGCTTTCTTT	CASSFEGRRNTEAFF
TRBV25-1	NA	TRBJ1-1	TRBD1	TGTGCCAGCAGTGGGCCCACAGGGGACACTGAAGCTTTCTTT	CASSGPTGDTEAFF
TRBV4-1	NA	TRBJ2-1	TRBD2	TGCGCCAGCAGCCAAGATAGGGGCCTAGCGGGGGGAGTTAGGGATCGTGAGCAGTTCTTC	CASSQDRGLAGGVRDREQFF
TRBV9	NA	TRBJ2-5	TRBD1	TGTGCCAGCAGCGTAGGGACAGGGGGCTTACAAGAGACCCAGTACTTC	CASSVGTGGLQETQYF
TRBV3-1/TRBV3-2	NA	TRBJ1-3	NA	TGTGCCAGCAGCCAAGGGCCAGGGAGAAACACCATATATTTT	CASSQGPGRNTIYF
TRBV24-1	NA	TRBJ1-1	NA	TGTGCCACCAGAAAGCGGGGGGGTGACACTGAAGCTTTCTTT	CATRKRGGDTEAFF
TRBV12-3/TRBV12-4	NA	TRBJ2-1	NA	TGTGCCAGCCGTCGACAGGTTAATGAGCAGTTCTTC	CASRRQVNEQFF
TRBV6-4	NA	TRBJ1-1	NA	TGTGCCAGCAGTCCATCCTCAGGGCGGCAAACTGAAGCTTTCTTT	CASSPSSGRQTEAFF
TRBV9	NA	TRBJ1-4	TRBD1	TGTGCCAGCAGCCCAGAGGCAGGGGGGACTAATGAAAAACTGTTTTTT	CASSPEAGGTNEKLFF
TRBV5-4	few	TRBJ2-7	TRBD2	TGTGCCAGCAGCCCTAGCGGCTACGAGCAGTACTTC	CASSPSGYEQYF
TRBV12-3/TRBV12-4	NA	TRBJ2-1	NA	TGTGCCAGCAGTTTGCTAGGTGGGAATGAGCAGTTCTTC	CASSLLGGNEQFF
TRBV20-1	NA	TRBJ2-7	NA	TGCAGTGCTAAAGCGTCCTACGAGCAGTACTTC	CSAKASYEQYF
TRBV5-4	NA	TRBJ2-1	TRBD2	TGTGCCAGCAGCTTGAAGCGGGAGCCCTACAATGAGCAGTTCTTC	CASSLKREPYNEQFF
TRBV6-1	NA	TRBJ1-2	TRBD1	TGTGCCAGCAGTGAAGGGGGGACAGTATATGGCTACACCTTC	CASSEGGTVYGYTF
TRBV19	NA	TRBJ2-5	NA	TGTGCCAGTAGTCTGTCGCAGAAGTGGGAGACCCAGTACTTC	CASSLSQKWETQYF
TRBV6-5	NA	TRBJ1-5	NA	TGTGCCAGCAGTTCCGGACAGACCAATCAGCCCCAGCATTTT	CASSSGQTNQPQHF
TRBV2	NA	TRBJ2-2	NA	TGTGCCAGCAGTGCCCGGCTTGGCAGGGCGAAACCCGGGGAGCTGTTTTTT	CASSARLGRAKPGELFF
TRBV27	few	TRBJ2-1	TRBD2	TGTGCCAGCAGTTTATCCGGACTAGCGAAAAAGAATGAGCAGTTCTTC	CASSLSGLAKKNEQFF
TRBV3-1/TRBV3-2	NA	TRBJ2-7	TRBD2	TGTGCCAGCAGCCCCCCCTCCGCGGGAGGAGGTGAGCAGTACTTC	CASSPPSAGGGEQYF
TRBV7-9	NA	TRBJ1-1	NA	TGTGCCAGCAGCTTATTCGCCGGGTTTGAAGCTTTCTTT	CASSLFAGFEAFF
TRBV9	few	TRBJ2-1	TRBD2	TGTGCCAGCAGCGGCCCGGGACTAGCCTCTGATGAGCAGTTCTTC	CASSGPGLASDEQFF
TRBV5-4	once	TRBJ2-5	TRBD2	TGTGCCAGCAGCCTGGGGGGGTCTGCGGGAACTCAAGAGACCCAGTACTTC	CASSLGGSAGTQETQYF
TRBV30	NA	TRBJ2-2	NA	TGTGCCTGGAGTGTACGGCGGAGTGGGACCGGGGAGCTGTTTTTT	CAWSVRRSGTGELFF
TRBV5-1	once	TRBJ2-5	NA	TGCGCCAGCAGCTTGCGTCAAGAGACCCAGTACTTC	CASSLRQETQYF
TRBV19	NA	TRBJ2-2	NA	TGTGCCAGTAGTATAGTCGGGGTCGGGGAGCTGTTTTTT	CASSIVGVGELFF
TRBV5-1	NA	TRBJ2-3	NA	TGCGCCAGCAGGTACATCACAGATACGCAGTATTTT	CASRYITDTQYF
TRBV6-6	once	TRBJ2-7	TRBD1	TGTGCCAGCAACTCCAGGGGGCGCAGATACGAGCAGTACTTC	CASNSRGRRYEQYF
TRBV30	NA	TRBJ1-3	NA	TGTGCCTGGAGTCCAGGCAAAGGAAACACCATATATTTT	CAWSPGKGNTIYF
TRBV24-1	NA	TRBJ2-1	TRBD2	TGTGCCACCAGTGATCCCACTAGCGGGAGATCCCCTTGGAATGAGCAGTTCTTC	CATSDPTSGRSPWNEQFF
TRBV19	NA	TRBJ1-4	TRBD1	TGTGCCAGTAGTATAGGTGGACAGGGGAATGAAAAACTGTTTTTT	CASSIGGQGNEKLFF
TRBV10-2	NA	TRBJ2-3	TRBD2	TGCGCCACTCACTGGTCTAGCGGGAGAGGATCCAGCACAGATACGCAGTATTTT	CATHWSSGRGSSTDTQYF
TRBV28	NA	TRBJ2-3	TRBD2	TGTGCCAGCAGGACTAGCGGGAGCCCAGATACGCAGTATTTT	CASRTSGSPDTQYF
TRBV19	NA	TRBJ1-4	NA	TGTGCCAGTAGTATTCGGGGAGTAGGGGAAAAACTGTTTTTT	CASSIRGVGEKLFF
TRBV5-8	many	TRBJ2-1	NA	TGTGCCAGCAGCTTGGGGGAGATGTACAATGAGCAGTTCTTC	CASSLGEMYNEQFF
TRBV2	NA	TRBJ2-7	NA	TGTGCCAGCAACGGTGCGGGCCTCTCCTACGAGCAGTACTTC	CASNGAGLSYEQYF
TRBV7-8	NA	TRBJ2-7	TRBD1	TGTGCCAGCAGCCGATACGGACAGGGAGATCCGGACTTC	CASSRYGQGDPDF
TRBV2	NA	TRBJ2-1	NA	TGTGCCACCGCAGCCTACAATGAGCAGTTCTTC	CATAAYNEQFF
TRBV5-1	NA	TRBJ2-5	TRBD2	TGCGCCAGCAGTCGGAAACCGGGACTAGGAGGAGAGACCCAGTACTTC	CASSRKPGLGGETQYF
TRBV7-9	once	TRBJ2-3	NA	TGTGCCAGCACGAGGGGGTGGTCAGATACGCAGTATTTT	CASTRGWSDTQYF
TRBV29-1	once	TRBJ2-3	TRBD1	TGCAGCGCGACAGGGCGCGGCACAGATACGCAGTATTTT	CSATGRGTDTQYF
TRBV6-5	NA	TRBJ2-3	TRBD2	TGTGCCAGCAGTTACGGGGGACTAGCGGGATCCGATACGCAGTATTTT	CASSYGGLAGSDTQYF
TRBV30	NA	TRBJ2-2	TRBD1	TGTGCCTGGAGTGCCGGGACAGGGGGGAGAGGGGAGCTGTTTTTT	CAWSAGTGGRGELFF
TRBV4-3	NA	TRBJ2-7	TRBD1	TGCGCCAGCAGCCAAAGCCCGGGACAGGGACTTTACGAGCAGTACTTC	CASSQSPGQGLYEQYF
TRBV19	NA	TRBJ1-2	NA	TGTGCCAGTAGTAACACAGGGATTTCATACGGCTACACCTTC	CASSNTGISYGYTF
TRBV7-6	once	TRBJ2-4	TRBD2	TGTGCCAGCAGCTCTAGCGGGAGGCGGAGCAAAAACATTCAGTACTTC	CASSSSGRRSKNIQYF
TRBV29-1	NA	TRBJ2-5	TRBD1	TGCAGCGTTGAACCAGGGGGTGGAGAGACCCAGTACTTC	CSVEPGGGETQYF
TRBV19	few	TRBJ1-5	NA	TGTGCCAGTAGTTCTCCTTCTCGCAGGGGAGGGGATCAGCCCCAGCATTTT	CASSSPSRRGGDQPQHF